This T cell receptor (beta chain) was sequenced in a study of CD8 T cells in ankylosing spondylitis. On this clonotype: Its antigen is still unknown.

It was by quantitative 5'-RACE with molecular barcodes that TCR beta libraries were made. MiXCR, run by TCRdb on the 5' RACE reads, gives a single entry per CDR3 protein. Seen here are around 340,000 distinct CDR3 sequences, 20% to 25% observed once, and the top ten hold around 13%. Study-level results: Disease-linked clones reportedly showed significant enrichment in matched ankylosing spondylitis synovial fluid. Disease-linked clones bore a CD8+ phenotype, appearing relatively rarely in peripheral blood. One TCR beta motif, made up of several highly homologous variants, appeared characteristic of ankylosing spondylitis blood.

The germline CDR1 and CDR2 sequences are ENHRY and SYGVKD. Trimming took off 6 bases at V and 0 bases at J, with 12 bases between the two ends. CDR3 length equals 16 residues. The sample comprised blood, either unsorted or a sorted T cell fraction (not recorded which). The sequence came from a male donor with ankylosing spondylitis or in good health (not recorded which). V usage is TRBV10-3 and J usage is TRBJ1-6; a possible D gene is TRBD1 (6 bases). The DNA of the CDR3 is TGTGCCATCAGCGGGCAGGGGAGCTCCTATAATTCACCCCTCCACTTT. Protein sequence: CAISGQGSSYNSPLHF.